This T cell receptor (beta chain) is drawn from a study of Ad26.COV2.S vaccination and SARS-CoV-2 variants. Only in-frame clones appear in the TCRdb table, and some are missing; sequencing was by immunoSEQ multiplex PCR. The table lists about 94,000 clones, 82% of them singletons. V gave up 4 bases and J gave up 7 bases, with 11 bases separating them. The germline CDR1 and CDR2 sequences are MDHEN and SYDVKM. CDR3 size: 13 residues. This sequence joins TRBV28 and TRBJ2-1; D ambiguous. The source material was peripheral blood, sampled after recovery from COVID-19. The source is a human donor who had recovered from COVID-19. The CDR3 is CASSSTGWNEQFF. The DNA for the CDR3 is TGTGCCAGCAGTTCGACCGGGTGGAATGAGCAGTTCTTC.